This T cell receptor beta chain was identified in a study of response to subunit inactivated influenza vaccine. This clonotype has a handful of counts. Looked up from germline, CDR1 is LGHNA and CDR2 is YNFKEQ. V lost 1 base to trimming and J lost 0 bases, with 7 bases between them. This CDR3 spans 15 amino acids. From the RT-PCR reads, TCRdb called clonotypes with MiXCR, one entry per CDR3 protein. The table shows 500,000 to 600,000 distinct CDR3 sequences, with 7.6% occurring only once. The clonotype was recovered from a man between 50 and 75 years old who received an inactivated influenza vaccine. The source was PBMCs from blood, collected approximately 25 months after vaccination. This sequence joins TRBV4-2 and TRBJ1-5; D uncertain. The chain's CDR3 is CASSQARNSNQPQHF. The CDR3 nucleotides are TGTGCCAGCAGCCAAGCTAGGAATAGCAATCAGCCCCAGCATTTT.